This T cell receptor beta chain was captured in a study of blood T cell repertoires in COVID-19. Study as a whole: Samples representing acute and convalescent COVID-19 were sourced from the United States, Italy and Spain.

Participants' reported clinical history set cohort assignment. The assay was immunoSEQ multiplex PCR, and TCRdb's table has in-frame clones only and misses some. The sample has approximately 470,000 clones, around 90% seen once; the top ten hold roughly 0.72%. CDR3 length: 14 amino acids. Germline values: CDR1 SNHLY, CDR2 FYNNEI. Trimming at V came to 6 bases and at J to 4 bases, leaving 5 bases not matched to a gene. The receptor comes from a woman aged 18-29 years who had recovered from COVID-19. The chain is built from TRBV2 and TRBJ2-2; TRBD1 aligns across 7 bases. Sequenced: PBMCs or T cells enriched from blood (not recorded which). CDR3 nucleotides: TGTGCCAGCAGCCCGGGACAGCTCACCGGGGAGCTGTTTTTT. It yields the protein CASSPGQLTGELFF.